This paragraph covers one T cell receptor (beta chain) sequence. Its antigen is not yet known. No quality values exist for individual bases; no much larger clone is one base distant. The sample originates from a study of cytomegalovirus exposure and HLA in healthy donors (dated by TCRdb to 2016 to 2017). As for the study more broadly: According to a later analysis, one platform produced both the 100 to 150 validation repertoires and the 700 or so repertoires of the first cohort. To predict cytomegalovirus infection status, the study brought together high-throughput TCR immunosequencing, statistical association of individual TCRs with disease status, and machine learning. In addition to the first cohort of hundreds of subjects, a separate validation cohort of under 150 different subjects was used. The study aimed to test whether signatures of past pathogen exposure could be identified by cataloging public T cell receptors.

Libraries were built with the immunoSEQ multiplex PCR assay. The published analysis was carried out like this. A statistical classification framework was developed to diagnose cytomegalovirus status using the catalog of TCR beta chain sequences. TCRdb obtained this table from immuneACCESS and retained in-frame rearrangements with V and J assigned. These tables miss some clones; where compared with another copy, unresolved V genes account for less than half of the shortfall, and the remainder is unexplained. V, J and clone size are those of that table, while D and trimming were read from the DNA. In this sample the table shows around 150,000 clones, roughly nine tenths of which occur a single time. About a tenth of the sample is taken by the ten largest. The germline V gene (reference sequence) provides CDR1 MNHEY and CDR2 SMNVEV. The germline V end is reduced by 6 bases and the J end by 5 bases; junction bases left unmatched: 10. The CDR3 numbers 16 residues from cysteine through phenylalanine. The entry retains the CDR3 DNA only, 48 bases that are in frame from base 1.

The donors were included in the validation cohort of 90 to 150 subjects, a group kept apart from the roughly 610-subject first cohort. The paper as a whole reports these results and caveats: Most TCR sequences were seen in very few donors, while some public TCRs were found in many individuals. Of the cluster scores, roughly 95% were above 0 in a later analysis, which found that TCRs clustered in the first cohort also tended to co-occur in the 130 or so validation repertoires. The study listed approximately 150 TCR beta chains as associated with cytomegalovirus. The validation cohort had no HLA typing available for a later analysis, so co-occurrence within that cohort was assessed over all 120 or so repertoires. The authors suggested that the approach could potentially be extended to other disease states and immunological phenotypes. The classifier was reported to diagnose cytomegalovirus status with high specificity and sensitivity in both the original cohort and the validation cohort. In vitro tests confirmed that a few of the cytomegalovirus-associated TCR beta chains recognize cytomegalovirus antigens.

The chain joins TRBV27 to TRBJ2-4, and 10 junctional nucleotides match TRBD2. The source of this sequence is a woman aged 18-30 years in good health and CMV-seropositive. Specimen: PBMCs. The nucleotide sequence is TGTGCCAGCAGCCTAACCGGGAGCGGGAGGGAAAACATTCAGTACTTC. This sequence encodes CASSLTGSGRENIQYF.